The rows below give T cell receptor beta chains drawn from one sample of a study of early stage breast cancer tumors. The repertoire was sequenced with immunoSEQ multiplex PCR; TCRdb's copy has only in-frame clones and lacks some. This table has 20,000 to 25,000 clones, about 70% appearing once. Sequenced sample: blood. All receptors derive from a person in their sixties with breast cancer. Each CDR3 is given with its conserved first and last residue. Fields, in order: J gene, D gene, V gene, clone size, CDR3 DNA, CDR3 protein. The D gene is left open where the match is weak. For some rows the clone size is stated as once, few or many, or as a class when expanded; others skip it.

>TRBJ2-5|NA|TRBV9|NA
TGTGCCAGCAGCGTAGGAGGGACAAGTCAAGAGACCCAGTACTTC
CASSVGGTSQETQYF
>TRBJ2-2|NA|TRBV15|NA
TGTGCCACCAGCAGAGATACCCCTACCCGGGAGCTGTTTTTT
CATSRDTPTRELFF
>TRBJ1-1|NA|TRBV4-1|few
TGCGCCAGCAGCCCCGGGACACATCTGGGGACTGAAGCTTTCTTT
CASSPGTHLGTEAFF
>TRBJ2-7|TRBD2|TRBV30|NA
TGTGCCTCATTGACTAGCGGGGCTCCCTACGAGCAGTACTTC
CASLTSGAPYEQYF
>TRBJ1-5|NA|TRBV6-1|once
TGTGCCAGCAGTTCCGGGACAACTGTTCTGGCCCAGCATTTT
CASSSGTTVLAQHF
>TRBJ2-5|TRBD1|TRBV5-1|NA
TGCGCCAGCAGCACGGACAGGGGAAGAGAGACCCAGTACTTC
CASSTDRGRETQYF
>TRBJ1-2|NA|TRBV5-5|NA
TGTGCCAGCAGCTTGGCAGGGAGTCGAGGCTACACCTTC
CASSLAGSRGYTF
>TRBJ1-2|NA|TRBV14|few
TGTGCCAGCAGCCCGGGACCCGTTGGCTACACCTTC
CASSPGPVGYTF
>TRBJ2-5|NA|TRBV27|NA
TGTGCCAGCACCCTTTTCCCAGGGGATGGGAAAGAGACCCAGTACTTC
CASTLFPGDGKETQYF
>TRBJ1-2|TRBD1|TRBV6-5|few
TGTGCCAGCAGTAACAGGGGGAACTATGGCTACACCTTC
CASSNRGNYGYTF
>TRBJ1-5|TRBD1|TRBV5-3|NA
TGTGCCAGAAGCTTCCGGGACAGGGTTCGCCAGCCCCAGCATTTT
CARSFRDRVRQPQHF
>TRBJ2-7|NA|TRBV14|once
TGTGCCAGCAGCCAACGCCGGGACACCTTCGAGCAGTACTTC
CASSQRRDTFEQYF
>TRBJ2-7|TRBD2|TRBV2|NA
TGTGCCAGCAGTGTTGGGAGACTAGCGTTTTTCTACGAGCAGTACTTC
CASSVGRLAFFYEQYF
>TRBJ1-4|NA|TRBV28|few
TGTGCCAGCAGTTCACAGGATGAAAAACTGTTTTTT
CASSSQDEKLFF
>TRBJ2-5|TRBD2|TRBV7-8|NA
TGTGCCAGCAGCTTAGAGGGACTAGCGGGTTGGGAGACCCAGTACTTC
CASSLEGLAGWETQYF
>TRBJ2-1|NA|TRBV5-8|once
TGTGCCAGCAGCTTCGCCCTCGGGGACATCTACAATGAGCAGTTCTTC
CASSFALGDIYNEQFF
>TRBJ1-4|NA|TRBV19|NA
TGTGCCAGTAGGGGCAGGGCTAACGAAAAACTGTTTTTT
CASRGRANEKLFF
>TRBJ2-5|NA|TRBV4-1|NA
TGCGCCAGCAGCCAATTCGGTGGACAATCAGAAGAGACCCAGTACTTC
CASSQFGGQSEETQYF
>TRBJ1-3|TRBD1|TRBV30|NA
TGTGCCTGGAGTCGAGACAGGGGATCTGGAAACACCATATATTTT
CAWSRDRGSGNTIYF
>TRBJ2-1|TRBD2|TRBV10-3|once
TGTGCCATCAGGCAAAACCTAGCGGGGCGAACCTACAATGAGCAGTTCTTC
CAIRQNLAGRTYNEQFF
>TRBJ2-5|TRBD2|TRBV2|NA
TGTGCCAGCAGTGGGGGCGGGACTAGCGGAGAGACCCAGTACTTC
CASSGGGTSGETQYF
>TRBJ2-7|NA|TRBV7-6|NA
TGTGCCAGCAGCAATACGCCGGGACGCGGAACCTACGAGCAGTACTTC
CASSNTPGRGTYEQYF
>TRBJ2-7|TRBD1|TRBV4-1|once
TGCGCCAGCAGCCCCCCGGGACAGACCTACGAGCAGTACTTC
CASSPPGQTYEQYF
>TRBJ2-7|NA|TRBV9|NA
TGTGCCAGCAGCCCAGCCGCGACAGAATACTACGAGCAGTACTTC
CASSPAATEYYEQYF
>TRBJ1-1|NA|TRBV14|NA
TGTGCCAGCAGCCAGGGCGGGAGGGCTGAAGCTTTCTTT
CASSQGGRAEAFF
>TRBJ2-1|NA|TRBV23-1|NA
TGCGCCAGCAGTCTTACCGTAAACCAAAAGTTGGATGAGCAGTTCTTC
CASSLTVNQKLDEQFF
>TRBJ2-7|NA|TRBV19|NA
TGTGCCAGTAGTTTAACAGGGTACTACGAGCAGTACTTC
CASSLTGYYEQYF
>TRBJ2-7|NA|TRBV30|NA
TGTGCCTGGAGCCCAGATCAGGGCGAGCAGTACTTC
CAWSPDQGEQYF
>TRBJ2-3|NA|TRBV14|NA
TGTGCCAGCAGCCACCCCGCTAGGCTCACAGATACGCAGTATTTT
CASSHPARLTDTQYF
>TRBJ1-1|TRBD1|TRBV10-3|medium-sized
TGTGCCAGCAGTCTCACAGGGGGTAGCACTGAAGCTTTCTTT
CASSLTGGSTEAFF
>TRBJ1-3|NA|TRBV30|NA
TGTGCCGAGTCCGGGGTAGGCGGGGGAAACACCATATATTTT
CAESGVGGGNTIYF